This T cell receptor (beta chain) was recovered during a study of blood T cell repertoires in COVID-19 (dated by TCRdb to 2020 to 2021). Study-wide context: Samples from collaborators originated in the United States, Italy and Spain and spanned both the acute and convalescent phases of COVID-19. The prospective study material was composed of cDNA or gDNA derived from T cells, B-cell-depleted T cells, or PBMCs. A de-identified subject ID, COVID-19 status, age in years and sex were almost always included in the sample metadata. HLA class I and class II types, where available, came from metadata supplied by the sample provider rather than from assay-based typing. Deeply sampled blood TCRbeta repertoires from subjects exposed to, actively infected with, or recovered from COVID-19 were included in the dataset. The repertoires were released in a freely available public database meant as a resource for research on the immune response to SARS-CoV-2. The samples were drawn from the first 160 participants of the ongoing ImmuneRACE study and from over 950 subjects provided by 6 global collaborators.

Concerning this clone: This receptor's antigen is unknown. There are no base qualities to consult, and no much larger clone falls within one base.

The immunoSEQ Assay, a bias-controlled multiplex PCR, was used to amplify TCRbeta CDR3 regions from genomic DNA. The authors' pipeline ran thus. Nucleated cell counts per sample were estimated from amplification of reference gene primers within the assay. To quantify the absolute abundance of each unique TCRbeta CDR3 rearrangement, sequence reads were collapsed and filtered. For each sample, productive Simpson clonality was calculated by taking the square root of Simpson's diversity index across productive rearrangements. Drawn from immuneACCESS, this table holds only the in-frame rearrangements with V and J called that TCRdb kept. Clones are partly lost; checked studies trace under half to an unresolved V gene and leave the rest unexplained. The DNA was the basis for D and trimming; V, J and clone size are from that table. In all, the sample holds some 70,000 clones, and around 90% of those were seen once. 6.6% of the sample belongs to the ten largest clones.

Here is what the overall study found, with its caveats: The quantity of clinical and demographic metadata differed by source and by participant and was supplied without curation.

Spanning cysteine to phenylalanine, the CDR3 consists of 16 amino acids. Only CDR3 DNA is held: 48 bases, read in frame from base 1. From a lookup of the germline V gene, CDR1 and CDR2 are SGHTA and FQGTGA. The germline V end is reduced by 0 bases and the J end by 2 bases; junction bases left unmatched: 2. Collaborating institutions collected whole blood in K2EDTA tubes following their own protocols. For TCRbeta analysis, collaborators shipped samples as frozen whole blood, isolated PBMCs, or DNA extracted from either of those sample types. The chain links TRBV7-3 with TRBJ2-5; 11 junctional bases match TRBD2. The source of this sequence is a man aged 50 to 60 with active COVID-19. Sequenced sample: peripheral blood. Read as DNA, the sequence is TGTGCCAGCAGCTTAACGGGACTAGCGGTGCAAGAGACCCAGTACTTC. It specifies CASSLTGLAVQETQYF.